This record looks at one TCR beta chain sequence and its context. Its cognate antigen is unknown. PCR used 60 Vbeta primers and 13 Jbeta primers. Measured with immunoSEQ multiplex PCR; TCRdb has only the in-frame clones, and not every one. The sample consists of about 120,000 clones, 74% of them appearing once. The length of the CDR3 is 15 residues. Germline values: CDR1 SQVTM, CDR2 ANQGSEA. Germline trimming cut 7 bases from V and 0 bases from J; bases unmatched to any gene: 10. These data originate in a study of cytomegalovirus exposure and HLA in healthy donors. Study-wide results and caveats: Reportedly, cytomegalovirus status was diagnosed with high sensitivity and specificity. The investigators catalogued 150 to 200 TCR beta chains as cytomegalovirus-associated. A missense variant in DCLRE1C was later tied to TCR beta V- and J-gene trimming.

The receptor's source is a male donor in good health and CMV-seronegative. This chain uses TRBV29-1 with TRBJ1-1; 8 nucleotides match TRBD1. The sample was PBMCs. CDR3 loop: CSGETRTGLNTEAFF. The CDR3 DNA reads as TGCAGCGGGGAAACCCGGACAGGGTTGAACACTGAAGCTTTCTTT.